Shown below are 32 T cell receptor beta chains from a single sample sequenced in a study of cytomegalovirus exposure and HLA in healthy donors (dated 2017 in TCRdb). The library came from the immunoSEQ multiplex PCR assay. The clones in this table, taken by TCRdb from immuneACCESS, are in-frame only. Not every clone is retained; where verified, under half of the shortfall comes from an unresolved V gene, and the cause of the rest is unknown. The sample table records approximately 300,000 clones; 86% of these occur just once. The leading ten clones occupy around 0.84% of the sample. Sequencing was done on a sample of PBMCs. The source is a woman younger than 35 in good health and CMV-seronegative.

This clone was picked up a small number of times. The V call is TRBV6-5, the J call TRBJ2-2; TRBD1 matches 8 bases. Trimming cost V 6 bases and J 6 bases; bases outside gene matches: 3. The germline gives CDR1 MNHEY, CDR2 SVGAGI. The CDR3 consists of 13 residues. For the CDR3, the DNA is TGTGCCAGCAGGACAGGGGAAGCCGGGGAGCTGTTTTTT. Amino acid sequence: CASRTGEAGELFF.

The V and J genes are TRBV19 and TRBJ1-1; no clear D gene. CDR1 is LNHDA and CDR2 is SQIVND in the germline V gene (reference sequence). The V and J ends lost 2 bases and 2 bases respectively, with 18 bases between them. The CDR3 has 17 residues. The CDR3 DNA reads TGTGCCAGTAGTATACCACCGGGGTCCGCTCTAAACACTGAAGCTTTCTTT. Protein: CASSIPPGSALNTEAFF.

V usage is TRBV20-1 and J usage is TRBJ2-7; D possibly corresponds to TRBD1 (5 bases). Per the germline V gene, CDR1 is DFQATT and CDR2 is SNEGSKA (reference sequence). This CDR3 has 11 amino acids. The V end was cut by 5 bases, the J end by 5 bases, with 10 bases between. CDR3 in DNA: TGCAGTGCTCCACAAGGGGACGAGCAGTACTTC. Its translation: CSAPQGDEQYF.

The chain couples TRBV19 to TRBJ2-3; 7 bases align to TRBD2. Germline assignment: CDR1 LNHDA and CDR2 SQIVND (reference sequence). V shed 7 bases, J shed 0 bases, and the junction held 10 bases outside the gene matches. The CDR3 contains 16 residues. CDR3 in amino acids: CASISTSAHSTDTQYF. CDR3 nucleotide sequence: TGTGCCAGTATCTCCACTAGCGCACATAGCACAGATACGCAGTATTTT.

CDR3 protein: CASSLPREGRGNEQFF. CDR3 bases: TGTGCCAGCAGTCTCCCCAGGGAGGGTCGGGGCAATGAGCAGTTCTTC. V usage is TRBV28 and J usage is TRBJ2-1; 7 bases agree with TRBD2. Germline loops: CDR1 MDHEN, CDR2 SYDVKM. V was pared by 5 bases and J by 6 bases, with 13 bases of the junction left unmatched. The CDR3 loop spans 16 amino acids. Full variable domain (outside the CDR3, taken from reference TRBV28 and TRBJ2-1): DVKVTQSSRYLVKRTGEKVFLECVQDMDHENMFWYRQDPGLGLRLIYFSYDVKMKEKGDIPEGYSVSREKKERFSLILESASTNQTSMYLCASSLPREGRGNEQFFGPGTRLTVL.

This chain uses TRBV2 with TRBJ1-1, with a possible D match to TRBD1 (5 bases). Per germline, CDR1 SNHLY and CDR2 FYNNEI. Trimming cost V 7 bases and J 1 base, with 13 bases left between them. The CDR3 sequence is 14 residues long. CDR3 DNA: TGTGCCAGCACTCAGGGACTGGCGAACACTGAAGCTTTCTTT. Translated, it gives CASTQGLANTEAFF.

The chain recombines TRBV30 with TRBJ2-1, with 10 bases identical to TRBD2. Germline V gene sequence: CDR1 GTSNPN, CDR2 SVGIG (reference sequence). The V and J ends lost 0 bases and 10 bases, in that order; junction bases with no gene match: 0. CDR3 size: 12 residues. In DNA form, the CDR3 reads TGTGCCTGGAGTGTAGCGGGAGGGGAGCAGTTCTTC. Its translation is CAWSVAGGEQFF. Full variable domain (remainder filled in from reference TRBV30 and TRBJ2-1): SQTIHQWPATLVQPVGSPLSLECTVEGTSNPNLYWYRQAAGRGLQLLFYSVGIGQISSEVPQNLSASRPQDRQFILSSKKLLLSDSGFYLCAWSVAGGEQFFGPGTRLTVL.

This clone has just a few counts. V gene TRBV20-1 combines with J gene TRBJ2-4; D is undetermined. V shed 6 bases and J shed 8 bases, with 11 bases lying between them. Germline assignment: CDR1 DFQATT and CDR2 SNEGSKA (reference sequence). This CDR3 region has 11 residues. The CDR3 DNA reads TGCAGTGCCGTCCGGGTGGACATTCAGTACTTC. It is translated as CSAVRVDIQYF.

The rearrangement links TRBV9 to TRBJ2-1, with D uncertain. V dropped 0 bases and J dropped 4 bases, with 8 bases sitting between them. The CDR3 has 14 amino acids. CDR1 and CDR2 (germline): SGDLS, YYNGEE. The CDR3 here is CASSVATNYNEQFF. CDR3 bases: TGTGCCAGCAGCGTAGCTACCAATTACAATGAGCAGTTCTTC.

The chain is built from TRBV18 and TRBJ2-7; D may be TRBD1 (5 bases). Germline V gene sequence: CDR1 KGHSH, CDR2 LQKENI. CDR3 size: 15 residues. V was cut by 3 bases and J by 0 bases, with 12 bases left in between. DNA of the CDR3: TGTGCCAGCTCACCGACAGCAACCAACTCCTACGAGCAGTACTTC. Translation gives CASSPTATNSYEQYF.

The rearrangement links TRBV7-9 to TRBJ1-2; 7 positions match TRBD1. Germline lookup yields CDR1 SEHNR and CDR2 FQNEAQ (reference sequence). With V trimmed by 4 bases and J by 6 bases, 5 bases remained unmatched. This CDR3 is built from 13 residues. CDR3 coding DNA: TGTGCCAGCAGCTGGGACAGAGGGAATGGCTACACCTTC. Translation gives CASSWDRGNGYTF. Drawing the rest from reference TRBV7-9 and TRBJ1-2, the complete variable domain is DTGVSQNPRHKITKRGQNVTFRCDPISEHNRLYWYRQTLGQGPEFLTYFQNEAQLEKSRLLSDRFSAERPKGSFSTLEIQRTEQGDSAMYLCASSWDRGNGYTFGSGTRLTVV.

This clone was seen only once. The rearrangement uses TRBV5-6 and TRBJ2-7; 7 bases agree with TRBD1. J gave up 4 bases and V 3 bases, and 4 bases lay outside the gene matches. The CDR3 spans 13 residues. Germline CDR1 is SGHDT and CDR2 is YYEEEE. The CDR3 reads CASSWGTAYEQYF. CDR3 bases: TGTGCCAGCAGCTGGGGGACAGCATACGAGCAGTACTTC.

The chain uses TRBV9 and TRBJ1-4; 8 bases map to TRBD1. J gave up 7 bases and V 3 bases, and 8 bases lay outside the gene matches. The length of the CDR3 is 15 residues. Germline CDR1 is SGDLS and CDR2 is YYNGEE. CDR3 DNA: TGTGCCAGCAGCGGAGACTCCGGGACAGGTGAAAAACTGTTTTTT. The encoded protein is CASSGDSGTGEKLFF.

The V gene is TRBV11-2, the J gene TRBJ1-5; D is undetermined. From germline, CDR1 is SGHAT and CDR2 FQNNGV. Trimming removed 2 bases at V and 7 bases at J, with 9 bases between. This CDR3 is 13 amino acids long. The CDR3 reads CASSLLEAQPQHF. The CDR3 region has the DNA TGTGCCAGCAGCTTATTAGAGGCACAGCCCCAGCATTTT.

The chain combines TRBV2 with TRBJ2-5; the match to TRBD1 covers 12 bases. The CDR3 is 15 residues long. Germline lookup yields CDR1 SNHLY and CDR2 FYNNEI. Trimming cost V 8 bases and J 5 bases; bases outside gene matches: 9. CDR3 sequence (DNA): TGTGCCAGCCTCCGGGGGACAGGGGGCCGGGAGACCCAGTACTTC. Translating it yields CASLRGTGGRETQYF.

This chain connects TRBV7-8 to TRBJ1-1; TRBD1 matches 7 bases. J lost 8 bases, V lost 3 bases, and 6 bases had no gene match. The CDR3 spans 13 residues. Germline values: CDR1 SGHVS, CDR2 FQNEAQ. The CDR3 DNA follows: TGTGCCAGCAGCTTCCGACAGGGCTCAGAAGCTTTCTTT. Its translation: CASSFRQGSEAFF.

V and J are TRBV7-2 and TRBJ2-3; possible D gene TRBD2, 5 bases. CDR1 and CDR2 from the germline V gene are SGHTA and FQGNSA. Trimming took off 0 bases at V and 6 bases at J, with 7 bases between the two ends. The CDR3 loop spans 13 amino acids. The CDR3 nucleotides read TGTGCCAGCAGCTTAGCAATAGCGGATACGCAGTATTTT. This sequence encodes CASSLAIADTQYF.

V and J are TRBV4-2 and TRBJ2-3, with 12 nucleotides matching TRBD2. Unmatched junction bases numbered 3, after V lost 1 base and J lost 4 bases. CDR3 length: 16 residues. Germline assignment: CDR1 LGHNA and CDR2 YNFKEQ. CDR3 residues: CASSQGTSGIPDTQYF. The CDR3 DNA is TGTGCCAGCAGCCAAGGGACTAGCGGGATACCAGATACGCAGTATTTT.

The chain has TRBV27 and TRBJ1-5, with a weak D call TRBD1 (5 bases). From germline, CDR1 is MNHEY and CDR2 SMNVEV (reference sequence). V was shortened by 5 bases and J by 0 bases, with 11 bases between the two germline ends. The CDR3 loop spans 15 amino acids. The CDR3 sequence is CASSPDRGSNQPQHF. The CDR3 coding sequence is TGTGCCAGCAGTCCGGATAGGGGTAGCAATCAGCCCCAGCATTTT.

The chain links TRBV5-1 to TRBJ2-7; TRBD2 is a possible D gene (6 bases). The V gene's germline CDR1 is SGHRS and CDR2 YFSETQ. Trimming took off 5 bases at V and 0 bases at J, with 30 bases between the two ends. CDR3 size: 20 residues. The CDR3 bases are TGCGCCAGCAGAAGAGAAATACACGGGGGTGGGCATGGGAGCTCCTACGAGCAGTACTTC. This encodes CASRREIHGGGHGSSYEQYF.

The gene calls are TRBV7-3 and TRBJ1-2; 9 bases line up with TRBD1. Germline V gene data show CDR1 as SGHTA and CDR2 as FQGTGA. This CDR3 is built from 14 residues. The junction had 0 bases not matched to a gene; V was cut back by 1 base and J by 3 bases. CDR3 coding DNA: TGTGCCAGCAGCTTAAGACAGGGGGACTATGGCTACACCTTC. As protein: CASSLRQGDYGYTF.

Only one count was recorded for this clone. The genes are TRBV4-1 and TRBJ2-3, with 8 nucleotides matching TRBD2. V lost 6 bases to trimming and J lost 1 base; unmatched junction nucleotides: 6. The germline V gene has CDR1 MGHRA and CDR2 YSYEKL. The CDR3 runs 15 residues. The CDR3 protein is CASRLTSGRTDTQYF. CDR3 in DNA: TGCGCCAGCAGACTCACTAGCGGACGCACAGATACGCAGTATTTT.

The chain carries TRBV27 and TRBJ1-5, with a weak D call TRBD1 (6 bases). The V and J ends lost 5 bases and 5 bases respectively, with 13 bases between them. CDR3 size: 14 residues. CDR1 is MNHEY, CDR2 SMNVEV, per germline (reference sequence). For the CDR3, the DNA is TGTGCCAGCAGTCAAGACAGGTTGCATCAGCCCCAGCATTTT. Protein sequence: CASSQDRLHQPQHF.

The CDR3, as DNA: TGTGCCAGCAGTTTTACTAGCGGGCCCTACGAGCAGTACTTC. This gives the protein CASSFTSGPYEQYF. The chain carries TRBV27 and TRBJ2-7, with 9 bases fitting TRBD2. Trimming removed 3 bases from V and 2 bases from J; junction bases left unmatched: 2. CDR3 size: 14 residues. CDR1 and CDR2 (germline): MNHEY, SMNVEV (reference sequence).

This clone has only a few counts. The chain combines TRBV4-2 with TRBJ2-1, with 12 positions matching TRBD2. Germline V CDR1 and CDR2: LGHNA, YNFKEQ. V dropped 2 bases and J dropped 4; count of bases not matched to a gene: 3. The CDR3 is made up of 16 amino acids. The CDR3 DNA reads TGTGCCAGCAGCCAAATGGGGACTAGCGGGTACAATGAGCAGTTCTTC. It yields the protein CASSQMGTSGYNEQFF.

The chain employs TRBV7-2 and TRBJ1-1; no clear D gene. The germline V and J ends were trimmed by 9 bases and 3 bases, with 20 bases remaining between them. Germline CDR1 is SGHTA and CDR2 is FQGNSA. There are 15 residues in the CDR3. The CDR3 DNA reads as TGTGCCAGTTGCCGGAGCGGAGGAGTCGACACTGAAGCTTTCTTT. This translates into CASCRSGGVDTEAFF.

The CDR3 here is CASSIGDNYGYTF. CDR3 nucleotide sequence: TGTGCCAGTAGTATCGGTGATAACTATGGCTACACCTTC. V is TRBV19 and J is TRBJ1-2; D ambiguous. The V gene's germline CDR1 is LNHDA and CDR2 SQIVND (reference sequence). Trimming stripped 3 bases from V and 1 base from J, with 6 bases between. The CDR3 sequence is 13 residues long.

The chain combines TRBV9 with TRBJ2-3; 9 bases are a match to TRBD2. After removal of 4 bases from V and 5 bases from J, the junction contained 2 bases not matched to a gene. The germline V gene encodes CDR1 SGDLS and CDR2 YYNGEE. The CDR3 totals 13 residues. CDR3 loop: CASSKAGGDTQYF. CDR3 sequence (DNA): TGTGCCAGCAGCAAAGCGGGGGGAGATACGCAGTATTTT.

The rearrangement joins TRBV27 to TRBJ2-7; 11 nucleotides line up with TRBD2. The CDR3 length is 14 residues. V was clipped by 2 bases and J by 4 bases; unmatched bases: 1. CDR1 and CDR2 (germline): MNHEY, SMNVEV (reference sequence). DNA for the CDR3: TGTGCCAGCAGTTTAGGGACTAGCGGTTACGAGCAGTACTTC. Translating gives CASSLGTSGYEQYF.

The chain has TRBV2 and TRBJ2-1, with a possible D match to TRBD1 (7 bases). With 6 bases removed from V and 3 bases from J, the gap between germline ends came to 12 bases. Germline assignment: CDR1 SNHLY and CDR2 FYNNEI. The CDR3 length is 14 residues. The CDR3 sequence: CASRAGQNYNEQFF. In DNA form, the CDR3 reads TGTGCCAGCAGGGCGGGACAGAACTACAATGAGCAGTTCTTC.

V and J are TRBV7-9 and TRBJ2-7, with 10 bases fitting TRBD1. V shed 5 bases, J shed 5 bases, and the junction held 3 bases outside the gene matches. Germline-derived CDR1 and CDR2 are SEHNR and FQNEAQ (reference sequence). The CDR3 runs to 13 residues. The CDR3 nucleotides are TGTGCCAGCAGCATGGACAGGGGGAACGAGCAGTACTTC. Protein sequence: CASSMDRGNEQYF.

This chain links TRBV4-1 with TRBJ2-1; maybe TRBD1 (6 bases). The CDR3 covers 12 residues. Germline CDR1 and CDR2: MGHRA and YSYEKL. Trimming removed 3 bases from V and 10 bases from J, with 10 bases in between. CDR3 bases: TGCGCCAGCAGCCATCCCCAGGGGGAGCAGTTCTTC. Residues: CASSHPQGEQFF.